Listed below are T cell receptor beta chains from one sample, sequenced in a study of T cells in Graves' hyperthyroidism and ophthalmopathy. MiXCR, run by TCRdb on the multiplex PCR reads, gives a single entry per CDR3 protein. The table has about 380,000 distinct CDR3 sequences, roughly 15% seen once. Sequencing used blood. The source is a woman aged 25 to 39 with Graves' ophthalmopathy. Each CDR3 is given with its conserved first and last residue. The order of the fields is J gene, clone size, D gene, V gene, CDR3 DNA, CDR3 protein. D genes are given only for firm matches. Size is omitted from some rows. Given values are once, few, many or a class for expanded clones.

TRBJ1-1	many	TRBD1	TRBV18	TGTGCCACTACGAGGGACAGGGTGAACACTGAAGCTTTCTTT	CATTRDRVNTEAFF
TRBJ2-1	many	-	TRBV20-1	TGCAGTGCTAGAGTTCGAGGATACAATGAGCAGTTCTTC	CSARVRGYNEQFF
TRBJ1-1	many	TRBD1	TRBV2	TGTGCCAACTGGGACAGGGAGAGGGAAGCTTTCTTT	CANWDREREAFF
TRBJ2-3	many	TRBD1	TRBV7-3	TGTGCCAGCAGCCGCGCATACAGGGGAAAAGCCTCTAGCACAGATACGCAGTATTTT	CASSRAYRGKASSTDTQYF
TRBJ2-1	many	-	TRBV12-3/TRBV12-4	TGTGCCAGCAGCCCAGAGATTTACAATGAGCAGTTCTTC	CASSPEIYNEQFF
TRBJ1-1	many	-	TRBV28	TGTGCCAGCAGGCCTACGGGGGGGCAAACTGAAGCTTTCTTT	CASRPTGGQTEAFF
TRBJ1-2	many	-	TRBV30	TGTGCCTGGGGCGGGGATGTCGGCTACACCTTC	CAWGGDVGYTF
TRBJ1-2	many	-	TRBV6-1	TGTGCCAGCAGGACTACAGGGATGGGCTATGGCTACACCTTC	CASRTTGMGYGYTF
TRBJ2-7	many	TRBD1	TRBV15	TGTGCCACCAGCAGAGTTGTCGGGACAGGGGCCTCCTACGAGCAGTACTTC	CATSRVVGTGASYEQYF
TRBJ2-7	many	-	TRBV7-9	TGTGCCAGCAGGAAGTGGGGGGTAGGGTACGAGCAGTACTTC	CASRKWGVGYEQYF
TRBJ2-3	many	TRBD2	TRBV6-1	TGCGTAGTAGCGGGGAGCACAGATACGCAGTATTTT	CVVAGSTDTQYF
TRBJ2-7	many	TRBD1	TRBV6-1	TGTGCCAGCAGCCCCGGCGGGACAGGGGTCTCCTACGAGCAGTACTTC	CASSPGGTGVSYEQYF
TRBJ2-5	many	-	TRBV11-3	TGTGCCAGCAGCAAGGACCAAGAGACCCAGTACTTC	CASSKDQETQYF
TRBJ2-7	-	-	TRBV20-1	TGCAGTGCTAGTGGGGGACCCTACGAGCAGTACTTC	CSASGGPYEQYF
TRBJ1-4	many	-	TRBV13	TGTGCCAGCAGCTTAGGCCGGGGTGCAACTAATGAAAAACTGTTTTTT	CASSLGRGATNEKLFF
TRBJ1-1	many	TRBD1	TRBV6-1	TGTGCCAGCAGCCCTTACCCAGGGGGCAATACTGAAGCTTTCTTT	CASSPYPGGNTEAFF
TRBJ2-5	-	-	TRBV20-1	TGCAGTGCTGCTGTGCCTGCGAGCGCCCAAGAGACCCAGTACTTC	CSAAVPASAQETQYF
TRBJ2-7	few	TRBD2	TRBV5-5	TGTGCCAGCAGCTTGTCGCTAGCGGGGGCCACGTCCTACGAGCAGTACTTC	CASSLSLAGATSYEQYF
TRBJ1-2	many	TRBD1	TRBV27	TGTGCCAGCAGTTTATGGGGACAGGGGAACTATGGCTACACCTTC	CASSLWGQGNYGYTF
TRBJ1-2	many	-	TRBV12-3/TRBV12-4	TGTGCCAGCAGTTTAGTCCCGACAGGTGGCTACACCTTC	CASSLVPTGGYTF